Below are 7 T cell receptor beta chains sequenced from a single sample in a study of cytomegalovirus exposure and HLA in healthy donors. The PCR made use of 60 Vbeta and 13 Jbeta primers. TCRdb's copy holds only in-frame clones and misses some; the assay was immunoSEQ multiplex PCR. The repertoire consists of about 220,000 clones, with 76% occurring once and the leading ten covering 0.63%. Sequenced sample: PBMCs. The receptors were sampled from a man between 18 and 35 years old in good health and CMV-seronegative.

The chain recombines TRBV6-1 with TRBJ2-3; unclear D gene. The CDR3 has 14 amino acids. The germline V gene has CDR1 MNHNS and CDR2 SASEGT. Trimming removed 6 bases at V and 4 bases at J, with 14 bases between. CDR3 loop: CASSLTFQADTQYF. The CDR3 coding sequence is TGTGCCAGCAGCCTCACTTTTCAGGCAGATACGCAGTATTTT.

This CDR3 reads CASSRGRDRVTDTQYF. The CDR3 nucleotides read TGTGCCAGCAGCCGGGGACGGGACAGGGTAACAGATACGCAGTATTTT. The rearrangement joins TRBV7-9 to TRBJ2-3, with 9 bases lining up with TRBD1. Looked up from germline, CDR1 is SEHNR and CDR2 is FQNEAQ (reference sequence). V was clipped by 5 bases and J by 3 bases; unmatched bases: 9. The CDR3 runs 16 residues.

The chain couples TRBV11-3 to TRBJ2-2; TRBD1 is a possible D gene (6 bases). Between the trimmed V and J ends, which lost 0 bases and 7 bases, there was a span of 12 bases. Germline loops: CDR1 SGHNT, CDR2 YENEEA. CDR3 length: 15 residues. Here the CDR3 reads CASSLESGVGGELFF. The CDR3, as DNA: TGTGCCAGCAGCTTAGAATCAGGGGTTGGCGGGGAGCTGTTTTTT.

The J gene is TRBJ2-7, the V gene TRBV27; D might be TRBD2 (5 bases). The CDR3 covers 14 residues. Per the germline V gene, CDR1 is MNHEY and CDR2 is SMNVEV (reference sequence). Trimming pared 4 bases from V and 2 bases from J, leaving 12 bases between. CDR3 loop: CASSWAGGTYEQYF. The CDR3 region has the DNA TGTGCCAGCAGTTGGGCAGGAGGTACCTACGAGCAGTACTTC.

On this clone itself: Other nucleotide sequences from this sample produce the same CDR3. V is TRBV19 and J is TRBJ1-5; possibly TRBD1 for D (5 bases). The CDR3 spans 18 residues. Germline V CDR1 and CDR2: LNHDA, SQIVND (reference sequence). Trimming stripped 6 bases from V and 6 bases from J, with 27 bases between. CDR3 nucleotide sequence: TGTGCCAGTAGCATTGGAATCGACAGAGGAACTTGGGGTCAGCCCCAGCATTTT. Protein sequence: CASSIGIDRGTWGQPQHF.

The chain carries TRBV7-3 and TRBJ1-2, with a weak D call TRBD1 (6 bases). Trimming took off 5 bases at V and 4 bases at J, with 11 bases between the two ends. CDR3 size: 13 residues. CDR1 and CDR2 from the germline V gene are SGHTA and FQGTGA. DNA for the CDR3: TGTGCCAGCAGCCCCGGGGGGCTCTATGGCTACACCTTC. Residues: CASSPGGLYGYTF.

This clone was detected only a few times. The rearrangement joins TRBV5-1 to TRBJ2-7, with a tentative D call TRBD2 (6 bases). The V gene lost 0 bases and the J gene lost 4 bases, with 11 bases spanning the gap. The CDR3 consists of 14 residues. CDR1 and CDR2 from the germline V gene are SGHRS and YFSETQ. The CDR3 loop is CASSLVGGGYEQYF. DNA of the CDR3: TGCGCCAGCAGCTTGGTGGGAGGAGGGTACGAGCAGTACTTC.